The 20 T cell receptor beta chains below come from one sample, sequenced in a study of T cells expressing NK-cell markers. TCRdb re-called the 5' RACE reads, yielding one record per CDR3 amino acid sequence without DNA. The sample's table shows a few hundred thousand distinct CDR3 sequences. Sequencing input: blood T cells: a sorted CD56 or NKG2C T cell subset, CD4+ or CD8+ T cells, or bulk PBMC T cells (not recorded which). Every receptor here comes from a woman aged 50 to 60 in good health.

The chain uses TRBV4-1 and TRBJ2-3; there is no DNA to check the TCRdb D call of TRBD1. CDR1 is MGHRA and CDR2 is YSYEKL in the germline V gene. The CDR3 covers 17 residues. The CDR3 loop is CASSQGPQGPSTDTQYF.

The J gene is TRBJ2-5, the V gene TRBV2. CDR3 size: 13 residues. Germline V CDR1 and CDR2: SNHLY, FYNNEI. CDR3 amino acids: CASSEDRQETQYF.

This chain uses TRBV5-1 with TRBJ2-3; TCRdb picks TRBD1, but there is no DNA to check that call. This CDR3 contains 16 residues. Germline V gene lookup returns CDR1 SGHRS and CDR2 YFSETQ. The CDR3 loop reads CASSLGGSRATDTQYF.

The chain is built from TRBV14 and TRBJ2-2; no DNA is available, so the TRBD2 call from TCRdb remains unchecked. This CDR3 region has 18 residues. Per the germline V gene, CDR1 is SGHDN and CDR2 is FVKESK. The chain's CDR3 is CASSQGESRGVDTGELFF.

The CDR3 loop reads CASSVEGDTQYF. This chain joins TRBV10-2 and TRBJ2-3; TCRdb returns TRBD1, unconfirmable since there is no DNA. Germline V gene data show CDR1 as WSHSY and CDR2 as SAAADI. This CDR3 is 12 amino acids long.

V gene TRBV3-1 combines with J gene TRBJ2-4; the D call from TCRdb, TRBD2, cannot be confirmed without DNA. Germline V gene lookup returns CDR1 LGHDT and CDR2 YNNKEL (reference sequence). This CDR3 is 16 amino acids long. This CDR3 is CASSPRLAGGKNIQYF.

The V call is TRBV7-8, the J call TRBJ2-1; no DNA is available, so the TRBD2 call from TCRdb remains unchecked. Germline V gene data show CDR1 as SGHVS and CDR2 as FQNEAQ. The CDR3 is 15 residues long. The CDR3 sequence is CASSFWDSTDNEQFF.

J is TRBJ1-1 and V is TRBV20-1; TCRdb reports TRBD1, a call that lacks DNA to check it against. The CDR3 is 11 amino acids. Germline V gene data show CDR1 as DFQATT and CDR2 as SNEGSKA (reference sequence). This CDR3 reads CSPRTGERAFF.

This chain connects TRBV5-1 to TRBJ2-1. The CDR3 extends over 11 amino acids. The germline V gene has CDR1 SGHRS and CDR2 YFSETQ. The CDR3 sequence: CASVDYNEQFF.

The genes are TRBV20-1 and TRBJ1-5. The CDR3 sequence is 13 residues long. The V gene's germline CDR1 is DFQATT and CDR2 SNEGSKA (reference sequence). Here the CDR3 reads CSAALSGNQPQHF.

The chain couples TRBV20-1 to TRBJ2-5. Germline CDR1 reads DFQATT; CDR2 reads SNEGSKA (reference sequence). The CDR3 is 13 amino acids. The CDR3 reads CSARGQPQETQYF.

The genes are TRBV4-2 and TRBJ2-7; with no DNA, the TCRdb D assignment of TRBD1 cannot be verified. Germline V lookup: CDR1 LGHNA, CDR2 YNFKEQ. The CDR3 runs 15 residues. The chain's CDR3 is CASSLLGTGSYEQYF.

The chain employs TRBV29-1 and TRBJ2-1; TCRdb's D gene call, TRBD1, goes unchecked for lack of DNA. Germline-derived CDR1 and CDR2 are SQVTM and ANQGSEA. CDR3 length: 12 amino acids. CDR3 region: CSVSQGGREQFF.

This chain links TRBV12-3 or TRBV12-4 with TRBJ2-5; the TCRdb D gene call, TRBD2, has no DNA to confirm it. CDR3 size: 16 residues. The CDR3 loop is CASSNWTSSPQETQYF.

The chain couples TRBV2 to TRBJ2-2; lacking DNA, the TRBD2 call made by TCRdb goes unchecked. In germline, CDR1 is SNHLY, CDR2 FYNNEI. This CDR3 comprises 13 residues. The CDR3 region is CASSDPSGGELFF. The whole variable domain, filled in from reference TRBV2 and TRBJ2-2, reads EPEVTQTPSHQVTQMGQEVILRCVPISNHLYFYWYRQILGQKVEFLVSFYNNEISEKSEIFDDQFSVERPDGSNFTLKIRSTKLEDSAMYFCASSDPSGGELFFGEGSRLTVL.

This chain uses TRBV7-9 with TRBJ2-1; TCRdb reports TRBD2, a call that lacks DNA to check it against. CDR1 and CDR2 (germline): SEHNR, FQNEAQ (reference sequence). The CDR3 length is 20 residues. The CDR3: CASIPLSSGLAGASYNEQFF. Filled out from reference TRBV7-9 and TRBJ2-1, the complete variable domain reads DTGVSQNPRHKITKRGQNVTFRCDPISEHNRLYWYRQTLGQGPEFLTYFQNEAQLEKSRLLSDRFSAERPKGSFSTLEIQRTEQGDSAMYLCASIPLSSGLAGASYNEQFFGPGTRLTVL.

The rearrangement links TRBV20-1 to TRBJ2-5; with no DNA, the TCRdb D assignment of TRBD2 cannot be verified. Germline V lookup: CDR1 DFQATT, CDR2 SNEGSKA (reference sequence). This CDR3 spans 19 amino acids. The CDR3 loop is CSARDLPSLAGGFQETQYF.

The V gene is TRBV20-1, the J gene TRBJ2-3; checking the TCRdb D call of TRBD2 is not possible without DNA. This CDR3 contains 18 residues. The germline CDR1 and CDR2 sequences are DFQATT and SNEGSKA (reference sequence). The CDR3 is CSARVIRPDSGKIDTQYF.

This rearrangement joins TRBV4-2 to TRBJ2-7; lacking DNA, the TRBD1 call made by TCRdb goes unchecked. This CDR3 region has 12 residues. Germline V lookup: CDR1 LGHNA, CDR2 YNFKEQ. The CDR3 region is CASSHRDGEQYF.

V gene TRBV6-4 combines with J gene TRBJ1-2. The CDR3 covers 14 residues. CDR1 MRHNA and CDR2 SNTAGT come from the germline V gene. The CDR3 sequence: CASSDSPGLYGYTF.